The rows below give T cell receptor beta chains drawn from one sample of a study of cytomegalovirus exposure and HLA in healthy donors. Profiling relied on immunoSEQ multiplex PCR, and the TCRdb table lists in-frame clones only, not all of them. Here the sample spans 150,000 to 200,000 clones, 70% to 90% being singletons. The specimen sequenced was PBMCs. The receptors come from a woman in her late teens or twenties in good health and CMV-seronegative. Each CDR3 is given with its conserved first and last residue. The order of the fields is D gene, clone size, V gene, J gene, CDR3 DNA, CDR3 protein. A D gene is named only where the DNA matches it firmly. Size tells how often a clone was seen (once, few, many) or the class of an expanded clone, and some rows leave it out.

d_call: NA; clone_size: NA; v_call: TRBV11-2; j_call: TRBJ1-5; cdr3_nt: TGTGCCAGCAGCCCAGGGTTCGGTCAGCCCCAGCATTTT; cdr3_aa: CASSPGFGQPQHF
d_call: NA; clone_size: NA; v_call: TRBV27; j_call: TRBJ1-2; cdr3_nt: TGTGCCAGCAGTTTATGGGCAGGGTATGAGGATGGCTACACCTTC; cdr3_aa: CASSLWAGYEDGYTF
d_call: NA; clone_size: NA; v_call: TRBV19; j_call: TRBJ1-5; cdr3_nt: TGTGCCAGTAGTCCTGGGGCTCGCAATCAGCCCCAGCATTTT; cdr3_aa: CASSPGARNQPQHF
d_call: TRBD1; clone_size: NA; v_call: TRBV5-6; j_call: TRBJ1-1; cdr3_nt: TGTGCCAGCAGCTCCCGACAGGGTCGGGACACTGAAGCTTTCTTT; cdr3_aa: CASSSRQGRDTEAFF
d_call: TRBD2; clone_size: NA; v_call: TRBV9; j_call: TRBJ2-7; cdr3_nt: TGTGCCAGCAGCGTAGAGGTCGGGAGGGCCTACGAGCAGTACTTC; cdr3_aa: CASSVEVGRAYEQYF
d_call: NA; clone_size: NA; v_call: TRBV2; j_call: TRBJ1-5; cdr3_nt: TGTGCCAGCAGTGATCTCCGGGGAGTGAGCAATCAGCCCCAGCATTTT; cdr3_aa: CASSDLRGVSNQPQHF
d_call: NA; clone_size: NA; v_call: TRBV25-1; j_call: TRBJ1-2; cdr3_nt: TGTGCCAGCAGTGAATTCGGGAAGGTTAACTATGGCTACACCTTC; cdr3_aa: CASSEFGKVNYGYTF
d_call: TRBD2; clone_size: NA; v_call: TRBV7-3; j_call: TRBJ2-5; cdr3_nt: TGTTCCAGCAGCTCCTCAGGACTAGCGGGGGGGCAGGAGACCCAGTACTTC; cdr3_aa: CSSSSSGLAGGQETQYF
d_call: NA; clone_size: NA; v_call: TRBV4-1; j_call: TRBJ2-3; cdr3_nt: TGCGCCAGCAGCCAAGAACCGGGTTCAAAATCAGATACGCAGTATTTT; cdr3_aa: CASSQEPGSKSDTQYF
d_call: TRBD2; clone_size: NA; v_call: TRBV5-6; j_call: TRBJ2-4; cdr3_nt: TGTGCCAGCAGCCTAAAGCGGGAGAAGACCAAAAACATTCAGTACTTC; cdr3_aa: CASSLKREKTKNIQYF
d_call: TRBD1; clone_size: NA; v_call: TRBV19; j_call: TRBJ1-1; cdr3_nt: TGTGCCAGTAGTCCCGCTGACAGGGGTGAAGCTTTCTTT; cdr3_aa: CASSPADRGEAFF
d_call: NA; clone_size: NA; v_call: TRBV7-7; j_call: TRBJ1-2; cdr3_nt: TGTGCCAGCAGCCCCCTTAGCTACACCTTC; cdr3_aa: CASSPLSYTF
d_call: TRBD2; clone_size: NA; v_call: TRBV4-1; j_call: TRBJ2-1; cdr3_nt: TGCGCCAGCAGCCAAGATACGGGAGGGCTATACAATGAGCAGTTCTTC; cdr3_aa: CASSQDTGGLYNEQFF
d_call: NA; clone_size: NA; v_call: TRBV7-6; j_call: TRBJ2-1; cdr3_nt: TGTGCCAGCAGCCAAGCCCCACGGGACTCGTTCAATGAGCAGTTCTTC; cdr3_aa: CASSQAPRDSFNEQFF
d_call: TRBD2; clone_size: once; v_call: TRBV5-4; j_call: TRBJ2-3; cdr3_nt: TGTGCCAGCAGCTTCAGACTAGCGGAGTTCACAGATACGCAGTATTTT; cdr3_aa: CASSFRLAEFTDTQYF
d_call: TRBD1; clone_size: NA; v_call: TRBV6-5; j_call: TRBJ1-4; cdr3_nt: TGTGCCAGCAGTCCTCGGACAGGGCCTAATGAAAAACTGTTTTTT; cdr3_aa: CASSPRTGPNEKLFF
d_call: NA; clone_size: few; v_call: TRBV5-1; j_call: TRBJ2-2; cdr3_nt: NA; cdr3_aa: CASSSPRASGDHRTPGSCFF
d_call: NA; clone_size: NA; v_call: TRBV28; j_call: TRBJ1-4; cdr3_nt: TGTGCCAGCAGTTCCCCACAGGGTCCCAATGAAAAACTGTTTTTT; cdr3_aa: CASSSPQGPNEKLFF
d_call: TRBD2; clone_size: few; v_call: TRBV10-1; j_call: TRBJ2-7; cdr3_nt: TGCGCCAGCAGTGAGTCCCCCGGGACTAGCGGGAGTTACGAGCAGTACTTC; cdr3_aa: CASSESPGTSGSYEQYF
d_call: NA; clone_size: NA; v_call: TRBV27; j_call: TRBJ2-2; cdr3_nt: TGTGCCAGCAGTTTCGGCAGGGGCACCGGGGAGCTGTTTTTT; cdr3_aa: CASSFGRGTGELFF
d_call: TRBD1; clone_size: few; v_call: TRBV6-6; j_call: TRBJ1-5; cdr3_nt: TGTGCCAGCAGTTACTCCCAGGGGGTCCAGCCCCAGCATTTT; cdr3_aa: CASSYSQGVQPQHF
d_call: TRBD2; clone_size: NA; v_call: TRBV19; j_call: TRBJ2-1; cdr3_nt: TGTGCCAGTAGTATAGCTAGCGGCGGCTCCTACAATGAGCAGTTCTTC; cdr3_aa: CASSIASGGSYNEQFF